These T cell receptor beta chains were read from a single sample in a study of cytomegalovirus exposure and HLA in healthy donors. Only in-frame clones appear in the TCRdb table, and some are missing; sequencing was by immunoSEQ multiplex PCR. The sample shows 150,000 to 160,000 clones, roughly 83% of them seen only once. The material sequenced was PBMCs. These receptor sequences come from a man between 25 and 39 years old in good health and CMV-seropositive. CDR3s include the opening cysteine and the closing phenylalanine or tryptophan. The D gene is left open where the match is weak. The size of a clone is reported for some rows only, either as once, few or many, or as a class for expanded clones.

D,size,J,V,DNA,CDR3
-,few,TRBJ1-3,TRBV7-9,TGTGCCAGCTCCGCGACACCGGGAAACACCATATATTTT,CASSATPGNTIYF
TRBD1,-,TRBJ2-7,TRBV18,TGTGCCAGCTCACCATCAGGGGACAGCTCCTACGAGCAGTACTTC,CASSPSGDSSYEQYF
TRBD1,-,TRBJ2-5,TRBV11-2,TGTGCCAGCATCCCCGGACTGGGACAGCTCCAAGAGACCCAGTACTTC,CASIPGLGQLQETQYF
TRBD1,-,TRBJ1-5,TRBV2,TGTGCCAGCAGTGGCACAGGGGGGAGCCGCAATCAGCCCCAGCATTTT,CASSGTGGSRNQPQHF
-,-,TRBJ2-7,TRBV30,TGTGCCTGGAGTCAGCAGGTCGGCGAGCAGTACTTC,CAWSQQVGEQYF
TRBD1,few,TRBJ1-5,TRBV6-1,TGTGCCAGCAGTGACACCGGGACAGTAGAAAATCAGCCCCAGCATTTT,CASSDTGTVENQPQHF
TRBD2,-,TRBJ2-3,TRBV7-2,TGTGCCAGCAGCGTATCTAGCGGGGATGATACGCAGTATTTT,CASSVSSGDDTQYF
TRBD1,few,TRBJ1-2,TRBV6-5,TGTGCCAGCAGTTCTCCGGGTCAGGGGGACTATGGCTACACCTTC,CASSSPGQGDYGYTF
TRBD2,-,TRBJ2-7,TRBV11-3,TGTGCCAGCAGCTTCAATAGCGGGAGTCGAAACGAGCAGTACTTC,CASSFNSGSRNEQYF
-,-,TRBJ2-7,TRBV2,TGTGCCAGCAGTGAATTTGGCCCCCACGAGCAGTACTTC,CASSEFGPHEQYF
TRBD1,-,TRBJ2-7,TRBV27,TGTGCCAGCAGTTTATTGAGCTACCGGGACAGGGGGCGGGACGAGCAGTACTTC,CASSLLSYRDRGRDEQYF
-,-,TRBJ1-2,TRBV5-1,TGCGCCAGCAAAATAGGACCGGGGGATACTAACTATGGCTACACCTTC,CASKIGPGDTNYGYTF
-,once,TRBJ1-1,TRBV7-9,TGTGCCAGCAGCCCAACGGAGTATTGGACTGAAGCTTTCTTT,CASSPTEYWTEAFF
TRBD1,-,TRBJ1-1,TRBV27,TGTGCCAGCAGTTTATTAGGACAGGGCCTTGGGGAAGCTTTCTTT,CASSLLGQGLGEAFF
-,-,TRBJ2-5,TRBV27,TGTGCCAGCAGCCGCAGGGTTAAAGAGACCCAGTACTTC,CASSRRVKETQYF
TRBD1,-,TRBJ2-1,TRBV2,TGTGCCAGCAGTGGACAGGGGGCTCTCAATGAGCAGTTCTTC,CASSGQGALNEQFF
-,once,TRBJ1-4,TRBV11-2,TGTGCCAGCAGCTTTGACGGGACACAGTATGAAAAACTGTTTTTT,CASSFDGTQYEKLFF
TRBD1,-,TRBJ2-2,TRBV27,TGTGCCAGCACCCCGGGACAGCCAACCGGGGAGCTGTTTTTT,CASTPGQPTGELFF
-,-,TRBJ2-1,TRBV11-3,TGTGCCAGCAGCCTTATTGAGAATGAGCAGTTCTTC,CASSLIENEQFF
TRBD1,-,TRBJ1-1,TRBV2,TGTGCCAGCAGTGGAGGACAGGGAAGAAGTACTGAAGCTTTCTTT,CASSGGQGRSTEAFF
-,-,TRBJ2-3,TRBV6-5,TGTGCCAGCAGGCCAGGACTACTAGCAGGAGATACGCAGTATTTT,CASRPGLLAGDTQYF